These 20 T cell receptor beta chains were sequenced from one sample in a study of Tregs in tolerant kidney transplant recipients. Sequencing was performed with immunoSEQ multiplex PCR; in TCRdb, only in-frame clones are kept and a portion is missing. This repertoire shows some 250,000 clones, 65% to 85% found once; its top ten account for 0.55% to 0.65%. The sequenced sample consisted of CD4+ T cells from blood. These receptors came from a human donor in good health.

The chain carries TRBV4-1 and TRBJ2-1; 11 bases are a match to TRBD2. Unmatched junction bases numbered 4, after V lost 4 bases and J lost 5 bases. CDR1 and CDR2 (germline): MGHRA, YSYEKL. The CDR3 spans 15 residues. The CDR3 bases are TGCGCCAGCAGCCCCGGGACTAGCGGACACAATGAGCAGTTCTTC. Translating gives CASSPGTSGHNEQFF.

This rearrangement joins TRBV2 to TRBJ2-2, with a tentative D call TRBD1 (6 bases). Germline V CDR1 and CDR2: SNHLY, FYNNEI. The CDR3 runs 14 residues. The V end lost 6 bases, the J end lost 4 bases, and 12 bases lay between the germline ends. This CDR3 is CASSSDSPTGELFF. The CDR3 DNA is TGTGCCAGCAGCTCGGACAGCCCCACCGGGGAGCTGTTTTTT.

The V gene is TRBV6-1, the J gene TRBJ2-7, with a possible D match to TRBD1 (5 bases). This CDR3 is built from 14 residues. The V gene's germline CDR1 is MNHNS and CDR2 SASEGT. The V end was cut by 4 bases, the J end by 4 bases, with 14 bases between. The CDR3 loop reads CASSVILPGYEQYF. CDR3 DNA sequence: TGTGCCAGCAGTGTAATTTTACCAGGGTACGAGCAGTACTTC.

The rearrangement uses TRBV5-6 and TRBJ2-7; TRBD1 matches 9 bases. The CDR3 length is 11 residues. J gave up 7 bases and V 7 bases, and 3 bases lay outside the gene matches. Germline CDR1 reads SGHDT; CDR2 reads YYEEEE. This chain's CDR3 is CASRGTGEQYF. For the CDR3, the DNA is TGTGCCAGCCGGGGGACAGGGGAGCAGTACTTC. Supplemented by reference TRBV5-6 and TRBJ2-7, the full variable domain reads DAGVTQSPTHLIKTRGQQVTLRCSPKSGHDTVSWYQQALGQGPQFIFQYYEEEERQRGNFPDRFSGHQFPNYSSELNVNALLLGDSALYLCASRGTGEQYFGPGTRLTVT.

The CDR3 nucleotides read TGTGCCTGGAGTTCCCCGCGACGGGGGCGAGGCTATGGCTACACCTTC. Its translation: CAWSSPRRGRGYGYTF. The chain combines TRBV30 with TRBJ1-2; a weak D match, TRBD1 (6 bases). Germline V gene sequence: CDR1 GTSNPN, CDR2 SVGIG (reference sequence). This CDR3 region has 16 residues. V lost 2 bases to trimming and J lost 4 bases, with 20 bases between them.

The chain recombines TRBV2 with TRBJ1-1, with D possibly being TRBD1 (5 bases). V was shortened by 7 bases and J by 1 base, with 10 bases between the two germline ends. Germline values: CDR1 SNHLY, CDR2 FYNNEI. CDR3 length: 13 amino acids. The CDR3 bases are TGTGCCAGCATCAGGGACGCGAACACTGAAGCTTTCTTT. Its translation: CASIRDANTEAFF.

V is TRBV30 and J is TRBJ2-7; 9 positions agree with TRBD2. The CDR3 length is 16 residues. Germline V gene sequence: CDR1 GTSNPN, CDR2 SVGIG (reference sequence). The V segment lost 1 base and the J segment 1 base; nucleotides outside the gene matches: 8. The CDR3 DNA reads as TGTGCCTGGAGTGGGCCTAGCGGGAAACGATCCTACGAGCAGTACTTC. It translates to CAWSGPSGKRSYEQYF. Supplemented by reference TRBV30 and TRBJ2-7, the full variable domain reads SQTIHQWPATLVQPVGSPLSLECTVEGTSNPNLYWYRQAAGRGLQLLFYSVGIGQISSEVPQNLSASRPQDRQFILSSKKLLLSDSGFYLCAWSGPSGKRSYEQYFGPGTRLTVT.

The chain has TRBV5-5 and TRBJ2-7, with 7 bases lining up with TRBD1. V lost 4 bases to trimming and J lost 3 bases; unmatched junction nucleotides: 10. The CDR3 is 15 residues long. Germline CDR1 and CDR2: SGHKS and YYEKEE (reference sequence). CDR3 bases: TGTGCCAGCAGCACCACCGGGACAGCATACTACGAGCAGTACTTC. Translating it yields CASSTTGTAYYEQYF.

The chain recombines TRBV7-3 with TRBJ1-1; 7 bases match TRBD1. Germline loops: CDR1 SGHTA, CDR2 FQGTGA. This CDR3 has 14 residues. J lost 4 bases, V lost 3 bases, and 5 bases had no gene match. The CDR3, as DNA: TGTGCCAGCAGCTTCTCGACAGGGAGCACTGAAGCTTTCTTT. Its translation is CASSFSTGSTEAFF.

This clone was recorded once. The V and J genes are TRBV30 and TRBJ1-2; 7 bases align to TRBD1. Germline CDR1 reads GTSNPN; CDR2 reads SVGIG (reference sequence). The CDR3 runs 13 residues. Losses at the gene ends were 3 bases for V and 2 bases for J; bases not matched to a gene: 3. Written as DNA, the CDR3 is TGTGCCTGGAGCACACAGGGGAACTATGGCTACACCTTC. Protein: CAWSTQGNYGYTF.

The CDR3 DNA sequence: TGTGCAAGTCGCTTAGTCTGGGGAACTAGCGGGAGGGCCCTCGAGACCCAGTACTTC. This codes for CASRLVWGTSGRALETQYF. The V and J genes are TRBV12-2 and TRBJ2-5; the table's D gene call, TRBD2, was not cross checked with the DNA. TRBV12-2 is given as a pseudogene. The CDR3 is 19 amino acids.

V and J are TRBV29-1 and TRBJ1-2; the match to TRBD1 covers 8 bases. Trimming at V came to 5 bases and at J to 7 bases, leaving 9 bases not matched to a gene. The CDR3 length is 13 residues. Germline V gene data show CDR1 as SQVTM and CDR2 as ANQGSEA. The CDR3 DNA is TGCAGCGTTTCGTCCGGGACAGGTTTTGGCTACACCTTC. Translated: CSVSSGTGFGYTF.

The chain employs TRBV4-2 and TRBJ2-3; 12 positions agree with TRBD2. Losses at the gene ends were 4 bases for V and 6 bases for J; bases not matched to a gene: 11. The germline CDR1 and CDR2 sequences are LGHNA and YNFKEQ. This CDR3 has 17 residues. The CDR3 is CASSLQGASGGGDTQYF. The CDR3 DNA is TGTGCCAGCAGCCTGCAAGGGGCTAGCGGGGGGGGCGATACGCAGTATTTT.

This chain links TRBV10-1 with TRBJ2-2, with TRBD2 as a possible D gene (5 bases). V lost 4 bases and J lost 4, with 7 bases in between. The CDR3 loop spans 13 amino acids. Germline V CDR1 and CDR2: WNHNN, SYGVQD (reference sequence). The CDR3 reads CASSGAGTGELFF. Here the CDR3 DNA reads TGCGCCAGCAGTGGGGCGGGCACCGGGGAGCTGTTTTTT.

The rearrangement joins TRBV7-9 to TRBJ2-7; TRBD2 is a possible D gene (5 bases). Germline values: CDR1 SEHNR, CDR2 FQNEAQ (reference sequence). CDR3 length: 14 amino acids. The V gene lost 5 bases and the J gene lost 4 bases, with 15 bases spanning the gap. CDR3 residues: CASSLGRGSYEQYF. CDR3 in DNA: TGTGCCAGCAGCCTCGGACGGGGATCTTACGAGCAGTACTTC.

The rearrangement joins TRBV5-1 to TRBJ2-5; TRBD2 matches 7 bases. Germline CDR1 SGHRS, CDR2 YFSETQ. The CDR3 loop spans 14 amino acids. Trimming at V came to 4 bases and at J to 5 bases, leaving 8 bases not matched to a gene. CDR3 sequence reads: CASSPGTTGETQYF. In nucleotides, the CDR3 is TGCGCCAGCAGCCCGGGGACTACCGGGGAGACCCAGTACTTC.

This clone was detected a few times. The V call is TRBV7-9, the J call TRBJ1-1; TRBD1 matches 8 bases. V was clipped by 5 bases and J by 5 bases; unmatched bases: 4. The CDR3 is 13 residues long. The germline V gene has CDR1 SEHNR and CDR2 FQNEAQ (reference sequence). The CDR3: CASSTTGDTEAFF. CDR3 DNA sequence: TGTGCCAGCAGCACGACAGGGGATACTGAAGCTTTCTTT. Supplemented by reference TRBV7-9 and TRBJ1-1, the full variable domain reads DTGVSQNPRHKITKRGQNVTFRCDPISEHNRLYWYRQTLGQGPEFLTYFQNEAQLEKSRLLSDRFSAERPKGSFSTLEIQRTEQGDSAMYLCASSTTGDTEAFFGQGTRLTVV.

The chain couples TRBV10-2 to TRBJ2-7; D unresolved. Germline loops: CDR1 WSHSY, CDR2 SAAADI. V lost 1 base, J lost 4 bases, and 8 bases lay in between. CDR3 length: 13 residues. CDR3 protein: CASSELSYYEQYF. The DNA of the CDR3 is TGCGCCAGCAGTGAGTTGAGCTATTACGAGCAGTACTTC.

The chain has TRBV10-3 and TRBJ1-2; no clear D gene. The CDR3 sequence is 12 residues long. Germline V gene sequence: CDR1 ENHRY, CDR2 SYGVKD. V was trimmed by 5 bases and J by 3 bases, leaving 7 bases between them. As DNA, the CDR3 is TGTGCCATCAGTCCAGGTGACTATGGCTACACCTTC. Translating gives CAISPGDYGYTF.

The CDR3 protein is CASSYSTRVDEQYF. The CDR3 region has the DNA TGTGCCAGCAGTTACTCGACTAGGGTCGACGAGCAGTACTTC. V usage is TRBV6-6 and J usage is TRBJ2-7; D might be TRBD2 (6 bases). There are 14 residues in the CDR3. Germline V CDR1 and CDR2: MNHNY, SVGAGI (reference sequence). The ends were cut back, 0 bases at V and 5 bases at J, with 11 bases in the middle.